Sequencing of this T cell receptor (beta chain) was carried out in a study of blood T cell repertoires in COVID-19. Using immunoSEQ multiplex PCR, the repertoire was profiled, and TCRdb retains in-frame clones only, with some absent. The sample lists 250,000 to 350,000 clones; nearly 90% were seen once. The sequence derives from a woman under 30 with acute COVID-19. Sequencing was carried out using PBMCs or T cells enriched from blood (not recorded which).

The CDR3 DNA follows: TGCAGCGTTGAGGCGGGGAAGGGGCAGCCCCAGCATTTT. It codes for CSVEAGKGQPQHF. V and J are TRBV29-1 and TRBJ1-5, with D possibly being TRBD1 (5 bases). Trimming pared 3 bases from V and 7 bases from J, leaving 13 bases between. This CDR3 spans 13 amino acids. Germline V gene data show CDR1 as SQVTM and CDR2 as ANQGSEA.